The text below deals with one TCR beta chain. Its target is not known. This CDR3 spans 15 amino acids. The V gene lost 1 base and the J gene lost 4 bases, with 10 bases spanning the gap. Looked up from germline, CDR1 is KGHSH and CDR2 is LQKENI. This sample stems from a study of T cells in Graves' hyperthyroidism and ophthalmopathy. Whole-study findings and limits: The model forecast ophthalmopathy, anticipating it by a median 6.5 months before onset.

RNA transcripts served as the template for amplifying TCR beta CDR3 regions. HTBI primers drove first-round RT-PCR of the TCR CDR3. Via MiXCR, TCRdb re-called the multiplex PCR reads, giving one row per CDR3 protein. The sample has some 400,000 distinct CDR3 sequences; roughly 13% are singletons. V is TRBV18 and J is TRBJ1-4, with a possible D match to TRBD1 (6 bases). The source of this sequence is a man aged 25 to 45 with Graves' hyperthyroidism that later progressed to Graves' ophthalmopathy. The sequencing sample was made of blood. CDR3 nucleotides: TGTGCCAGCTCACCACGGGGGCAGTATAATGAAAAACTGTTTTTT. It specifies CASSPRGQYNEKLFF.